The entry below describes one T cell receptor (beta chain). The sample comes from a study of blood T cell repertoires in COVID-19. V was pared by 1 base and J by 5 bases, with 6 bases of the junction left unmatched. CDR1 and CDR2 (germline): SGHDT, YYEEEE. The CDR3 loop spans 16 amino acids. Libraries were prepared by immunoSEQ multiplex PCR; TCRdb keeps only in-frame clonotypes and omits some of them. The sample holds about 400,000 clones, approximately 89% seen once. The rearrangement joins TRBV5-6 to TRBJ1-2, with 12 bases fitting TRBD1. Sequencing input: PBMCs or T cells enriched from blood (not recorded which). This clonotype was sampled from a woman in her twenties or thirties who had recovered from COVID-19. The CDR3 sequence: CASSLSGTGGRYGYTF. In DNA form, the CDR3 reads TGTGCCAGCAGCTTGTCGGGGACAGGGGGCAGGTATGGCTACACCTTC.